This entry describes one TCR beta chain. The identical CDR3 is also encoded by other nucleotide sequences in the sample. The method was immunoSEQ multiplex PCR; TCRdb's version includes in-frame clones alone and lacks a portion of them. The repertoire includes some 200,000 clones, more than 65% of them detected once, and under 3.5% sits in the top ten. The sample originates from a study of cytomegalovirus exposure and HLA in healthy donors. V lost 5 bases to trimming and J lost 1 base, with 12 bases between them. CDR1 and CDR2 from the germline V gene are MNHEY and SMNVEV (reference sequence). The CDR3 consists of 14 residues.

The chain is built from TRBV27 and TRBJ2-7; possibly TRBD1 for D (5 bases). The specimen sequenced was PBMCs. This sequence was found in a woman aged 18-29 years in good health and CMV-seropositive. The CDR3, as DNA: TGTGCCAGCAGTCGCCGCGACAGATCCTACGAGCAGTACTTC. Translation gives CASSRRDRSYEQYF.